Listed below are T cell receptor beta chains from one sample, sequenced in a study of cytomegalovirus exposure and HLA in healthy donors. Data came from immunoSEQ multiplex PCR; TCRdb stores just in-frame clones and leaves some out. The data show over 150,000 clones, with roughly four fifths seen just once and 1.6% held by the top ten. The source material was PBMCs. The receptors stem from a man in his forties or fifties in good health and CMV-seronegative. The CDR3 runs from the conserved cysteine through the conserved F or W. Fields, in order: CDR3 length, J gene, clone size, V gene, D gene, CDR3 protein, CDR3 DNA. D genes are given only for firm matches. Size values are once, few and many counts, or a class for expanded clones, and some rows have none.

>20|TRBJ2-7|NA|TRBV5-4|TRBD2
CASSSQGGTSGRGSSYEQYF
TGTGCCAGCAGCTCCCAGGGGGGTACTAGCGGGAGGGGAAGCTCCTACGAGCAGTACTTC
>15|TRBJ1-4|once|TRBV5-6|NA
CASSALDKGGEKLFF
TGTGCCAGCAGCGCCCTCGATAAGGGAGGTGAAAAACTGTTTTTT
>16|TRBJ2-1|NA|TRBV5-6|TRBD2
CASSFFTSGNYNEQFF
TGTGCCAGCAGCTTCTTTACTAGCGGGAACTACAATGAGCAGTTCTTC
>15|TRBJ2-5|once|TRBV6-6|NA
CASKQTRVVKETQYF
TGTGCCAGCAAACAGACCCGTGTGGTTAAAGAGACCCAGTACTTC
>15|TRBJ2-7|NA|TRBV19|TRBD2
CASRPEAGVVYEQYF
TGTGCCAGTAGACCCGAAGCGGGAGTTGTCTACGAGCAGTACTTC
>15|TRBJ2-1|NA|TRBV6-1|TRBD1
CASSEAGTGNNEQFF
TGTGCCAGCAGTGAAGCCGGGACAGGTAACAATGAGCAGTTCTTC
>15|TRBJ2-7|NA|TRBV29-1|TRBD1
CSVEGTGWSGYEQYF
TGCAGCGTTGAAGGGACAGGGTGGTCGGGGTACGAGCAGTACTTC
>14|TRBJ2-3|NA|TRBV30|TRBD2
CAWRFGRAYDTQYF
TGTGCCTGGAGATTCGGGAGGGCCTATGATACGCAGTATTTT
>13|TRBJ2-7|NA|TRBV19|TRBD2
CACPGLAGYEQYF
TGTGCCTGCCCAGGACTAGCGGGCTACGAGCAGTACTTC
>17|TRBJ2-5|NA|TRBV4-2|TRBD2
CASSQARTSGEGETQYF
TGTGCCAGCAGCCAAGCGAGGACTAGCGGGGAGGGAGAGACCCAGTACTTC
>16|TRBJ1-5|NA|TRBV7-9|TRBD1
CSSSLATDRINQPQHF
TGTTCCAGCAGCTTAGCGACGGACAGGATAAATCAGCCCCAGCATTTT
>15|TRBJ2-5|NA|TRBV25-1|NA
CASSEFAGAAETQYF
TGTGCCAGCAGTGAATTTGCAGGGGCGGCAGAGACCCAGTACTTC
>13|TRBJ1-1|few|TRBV5-6|NA
CASSGQTNTEAFF
TGTGCCAGCAGCGGACAAACGAACACTGAAGCTTTCTTT
>21|TRBJ2-3|NA|TRBV5-3|TRBD2
CARSLADDQGTSGSGWDTQYF
TGTGCCAGAAGCTTGGCCGACGACCAGGGGACTAGCGGGAGTGGGTGGGATACGCAGTATTTT
>14|TRBJ2-3|NA|TRBV2|NA
CASIGSTRTDTQYF
TGTGCCAGCATTGGGTCTACTAGAACAGATACGCAGTATTTT
>14|TRBJ1-1|NA|TRBV7-2|TRBD1
CASSSGQRGTEAFF
TGTGCCAGCAGCTCGGGACAGAGGGGGACTGAAGCTTTCTTT
>16|TRBJ2-1|NA|TRBV5-6|TRBD2
CASSLEWLAGPNEQFF
TGTGCCAGCAGCTTAGAATGGCTAGCGGGGCCCAATGAGCAGTTCTTC
>15|TRBJ1-1|NA|TRBV19|NA
CASNGRGPLNTEAFF
TGTGCCAGTAACGGGAGGGGACCCTTGAACACTGAAGCTTTCTTT
>14|TRBJ2-3|NA|TRBV10-3|NA
CAISRQVETDTQYF
TGTGCCATCAGCCGACAGGTCGAGACAGATACGCAGTATTTT
>16|TRBJ1-5|NA|TRBV5-1|TRBD1
CASSLGTDNSNQPQHF
TGCGCCAGCAGCTTAGGGACAGACAATAGCAATCAGCCCCAGCATTTT
>15|TRBJ2-7|NA|TRBV9|TRBD2
CASSTGLAESYEQYF
TGTGCCAGCAGCACGGGACTAGCGGAGTCCTACGAGCAGTACTTC
>15|TRBJ2-3|NA|TRBV5-1|TRBD1
CASSLTGISTDTQYF
TGCGCCAGCAGCCTGACAGGGATAAGCACAGATACGCAGTATTTT
>15|TRBJ2-1|NA|TRBV11-2|TRBD1
CASSSGTATYNEQFF
TGTGCCAGCAGTTCCGGGACAGCGACCTACAATGAGCAGTTCTTC
>15|TRBJ1-6|NA|TRBV25-1|NA
CASSERQGHRPPLHF
TGTGCCAGCAGTGAACGGCAGGGTCATAGGCCACCCCTCCACTTT
>15|TRBJ1-1|NA|TRBV9|TRBD1
CASNLGQGARTEAFF
TGTGCCAGCAACTTAGGACAGGGGGCGAGGACTGAAGCTTTCTTT